The sequence of this T cell receptor (beta chain) was determined in a study of blood T cell repertoires in COVID-19. V lost 7 bases to trimming and J lost 0 bases, with 15 bases between them. This CDR3 has 16 residues. Germline assignment: CDR1 SNHLY and CDR2 FYNNEI. Repertoires were generated with immunoSEQ multiplex PCR, while TCRdb's copy carries only in-frame clones and drops some. The data show fewer than 250,000 clones, roughly 90% seen once. The material sequenced was PBMCs or T cells enriched from blood (not recorded which). This chain uses TRBV2 with TRBJ1-4, with a weak D call TRBD1 (5 bases). This clonotype was obtained from a woman between 18 and 30 years old who had recovered from COVID-19. The chain's CDR3 is CASKGPGPTTNEKLFF. The CDR3 nucleotides read TGTGCCAGCAAAGGGCCAGGGCCAACAACTAATGAAAAACTGTTTTTT.